This T cell receptor beta chain emerged from a study of T-cell memory formation after mild COVID-19. General observations from the study: The main location of contracting CD4+ clones was CM and EM, and that of contracting CD8+ clones was EMRA. Clones that contracted from day 15 to 85 were balanced CD4/CD8, while later expanders leaned CD4+.

There are a few counts of this clonotype. Its antigen is not identified. TCRdb re-called the 5' RACE reads through MiXCR, storing one row per CDR3 protein. The sample holds some 490,000 distinct CDR3 sequences, 15% to 20% seen once. The CDR3 extends over 16 amino acids. The V and J ends lost 5 bases and 0 bases respectively, with 14 bases between them. Germline-derived CDR1 and CDR2 are MDHEN and SYDVKM. The chain combines TRBV28 with TRBJ2-1; TRBD2 might be the D (6 bases). The sequence came from an adult woman who had mild COVID-19 (a few samples of this study predate the infection). Cell type and time point are not known. Sequencing was done on a sample of PBMCs or a T cell subset sorted from them (not recorded which). CDR3 in amino acids: CASSAPGLSSYNEQFF. The CDR3 coding sequence is TGTGCCAGCAGTGCCCCGGGACTTAGCTCCTACAATGAGCAGTTCTTC.